This TCR beta chain derives from a study of T cells expressing NK-cell markers. Study at large: Sorted CD3+CD56-NKG2C+, CD3+CD56+NKG2C- and CD3+CD56+NKG2C+ T cells were the source of the TCR beta repertoires.

Study observations and caveats: The same clonotypes also predominated in the CD3+CD56-NKG2C+ fraction of a handful of donors.

TCRdb reprocessed the 5' RACE reads and reports one entry per CDR3 protein, with no DNA. Its table records roughly 450,000 distinct CDR3 sequences. The CDR3 is 14 residues long. Germline loops: CDR1 KGHDR, CDR2 SFDVKD. As regards this clonotype: Its antigen is unknown.

V is TRBV24-1 and J is TRBJ2-3; with no DNA, the TCRdb D assignment of TRBD1 cannot be verified. The receptor was isolated from a woman between 45 and 60 years old in good health. The specimen sequenced was blood T cells: a sorted CD56 or NKG2C T cell subset, CD4+ or CD8+ T cells, or bulk PBMC T cells (not recorded which). This CDR3 is CATSDTPGTDTQYF.